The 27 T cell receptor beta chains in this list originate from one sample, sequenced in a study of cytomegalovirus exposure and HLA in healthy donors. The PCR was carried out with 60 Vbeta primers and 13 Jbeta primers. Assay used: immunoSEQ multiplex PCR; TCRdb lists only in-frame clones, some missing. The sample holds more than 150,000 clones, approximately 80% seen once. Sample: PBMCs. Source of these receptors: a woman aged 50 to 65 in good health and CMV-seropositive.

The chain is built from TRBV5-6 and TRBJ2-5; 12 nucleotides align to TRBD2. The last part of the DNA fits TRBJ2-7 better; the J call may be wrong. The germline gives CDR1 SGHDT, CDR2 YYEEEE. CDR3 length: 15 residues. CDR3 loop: CASSSRLAGAYEQYF. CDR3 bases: TGTGCCAGCAGCTCACGACTAGCGGGGGCCTACGAGCAGTACTTC.

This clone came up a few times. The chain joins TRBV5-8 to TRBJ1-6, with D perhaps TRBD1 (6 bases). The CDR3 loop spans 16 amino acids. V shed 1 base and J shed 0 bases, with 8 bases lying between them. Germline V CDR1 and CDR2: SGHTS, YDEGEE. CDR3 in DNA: TGTGCCAGCAGCTTGCAGGGGAGCTCCTATAATTCACCCCTCCACTTT. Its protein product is CASSLQGSSYNSPLHF.

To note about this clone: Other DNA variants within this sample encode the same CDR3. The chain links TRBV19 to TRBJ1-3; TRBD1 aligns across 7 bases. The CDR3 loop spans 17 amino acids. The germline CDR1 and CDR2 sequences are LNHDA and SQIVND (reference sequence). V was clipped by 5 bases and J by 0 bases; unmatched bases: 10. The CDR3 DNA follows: TGTGCCAGTAGTTCAATCTCAGGGGGTGCCTCTGGAAACACCATATATTTT. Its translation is CASSSISGGASGNTIYF.

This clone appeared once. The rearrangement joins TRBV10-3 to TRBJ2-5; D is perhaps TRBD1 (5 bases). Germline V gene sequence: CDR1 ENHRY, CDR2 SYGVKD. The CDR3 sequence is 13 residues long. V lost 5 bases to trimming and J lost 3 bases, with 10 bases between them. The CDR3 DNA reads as TGTGCCATCAGTCTAGGGGCCGAAGAGACCCAGTACTTC. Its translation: CAISLGAEETQYF.

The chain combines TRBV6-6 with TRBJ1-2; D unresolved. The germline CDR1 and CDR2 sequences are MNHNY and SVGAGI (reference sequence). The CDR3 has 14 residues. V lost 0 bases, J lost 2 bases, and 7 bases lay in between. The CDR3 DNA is TGTGCCAGCAGTTACTCGACGGGGAACTATGGCTACACCTTC. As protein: CASSYSTGNYGYTF.

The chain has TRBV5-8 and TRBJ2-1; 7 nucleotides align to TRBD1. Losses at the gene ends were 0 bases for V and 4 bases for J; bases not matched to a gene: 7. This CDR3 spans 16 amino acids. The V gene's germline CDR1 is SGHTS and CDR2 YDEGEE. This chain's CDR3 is CASSLEFGTAYNEQFF. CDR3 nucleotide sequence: TGTGCCAGCAGCTTGGAGTTCGGGACAGCTTACAATGAGCAGTTCTTC. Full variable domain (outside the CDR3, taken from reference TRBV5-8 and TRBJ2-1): EAGVTQSPTHLIKTRGQQATLRCSPISGHTSVYWYQQALGLGLQFLLWYDEGEERNRGNFPPRFSGRQFPNYSSELNVNALELEDSALYLCASSLEFGTAYNEQFFGPGTRLTVL.

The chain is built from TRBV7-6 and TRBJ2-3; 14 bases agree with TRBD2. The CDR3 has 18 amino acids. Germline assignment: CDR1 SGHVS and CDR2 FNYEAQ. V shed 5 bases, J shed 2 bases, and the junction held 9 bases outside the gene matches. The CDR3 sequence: CASSQGLAGATSTDTQYF. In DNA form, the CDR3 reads TGTGCCAGCAGCCAGGGACTAGCGGGGGCAACTTCCACAGATACGCAGTATTTT.

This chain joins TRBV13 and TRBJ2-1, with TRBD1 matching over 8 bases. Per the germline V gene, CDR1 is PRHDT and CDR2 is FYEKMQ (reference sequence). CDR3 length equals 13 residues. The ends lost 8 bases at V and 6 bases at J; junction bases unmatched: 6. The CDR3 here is CASSTGAGNEQFF. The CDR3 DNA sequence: TGTGCCAGCTCGACAGGGGCTGGCAATGAGCAGTTCTTC.

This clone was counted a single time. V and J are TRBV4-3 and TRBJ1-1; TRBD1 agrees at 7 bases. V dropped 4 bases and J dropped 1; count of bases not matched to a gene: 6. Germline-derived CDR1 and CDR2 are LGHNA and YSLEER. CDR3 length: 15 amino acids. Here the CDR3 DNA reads TGCGCCAGCAGCCTAACCGGGACAGAGAACACTGAAGCTTTCTTT. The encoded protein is CASSLTGTENTEAFF.

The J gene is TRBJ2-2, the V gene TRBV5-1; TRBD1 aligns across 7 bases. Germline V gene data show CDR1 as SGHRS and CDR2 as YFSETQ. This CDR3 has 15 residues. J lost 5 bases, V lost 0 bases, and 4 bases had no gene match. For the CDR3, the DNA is TGCGCCAGCAGCTTGGACAGGGGACAAACCGGGGAGCTGTTTTTT. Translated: CASSLDRGQTGELFF.

The CDR3 sequence: CASSTEPYSNQPQHF. DNA for the CDR3: TGTGCCAGCAGCACAGAACCCTATAGCAATCAGCCCCAGCATTTT. V usage is TRBV6-1 and J usage is TRBJ1-5; D is ambiguous. CDR1 MNHNS and CDR2 SASEGT come from the germline V gene. V lost 6 bases to trimming and J lost 0 bases, with 12 bases between them. The CDR3 contains 15 residues.

Written as DNA, the CDR3 is TGTGCCAGCAGCCAAACAGGGAGCCTCTCTGGGGCCAACGTCCTGACTTTC. Translation: CASSQTGSLSGANVLTF. The chain joins TRBV5-4 to TRBJ2-6; possibly TRBD1 for D (6 bases). Germline loops: CDR1 SGHNT, CDR2 YYREEE (reference sequence). The CDR3 contains 17 residues. V dropped 4 bases and J dropped 0 bases, with 14 bases sitting between them.

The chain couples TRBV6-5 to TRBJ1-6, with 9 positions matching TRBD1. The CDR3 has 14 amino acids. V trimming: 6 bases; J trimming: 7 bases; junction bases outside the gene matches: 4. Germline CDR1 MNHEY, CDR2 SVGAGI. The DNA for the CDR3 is TGTGCCAGCAGACGGACAGGGGAAAATTCACCCCTCCACTTT. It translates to CASRRTGENSPLHF.

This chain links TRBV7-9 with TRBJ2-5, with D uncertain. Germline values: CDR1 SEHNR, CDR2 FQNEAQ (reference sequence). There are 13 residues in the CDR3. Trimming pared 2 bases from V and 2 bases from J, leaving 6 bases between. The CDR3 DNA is TGTGCCAGCAGCTTAACTTTACAAGAGACCCAGTACTTC. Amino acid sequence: CASSLTLQETQYF.

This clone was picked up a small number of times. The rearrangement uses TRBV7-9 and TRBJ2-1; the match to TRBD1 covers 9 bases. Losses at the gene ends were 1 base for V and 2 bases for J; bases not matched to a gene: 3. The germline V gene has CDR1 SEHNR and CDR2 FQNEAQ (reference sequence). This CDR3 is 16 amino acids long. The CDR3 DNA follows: TGTGCCAGCAGCTTAGTGGGACAGGGAACCTACAATGAGCAGTTCTTC. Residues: CASSLVGQGTYNEQFF.

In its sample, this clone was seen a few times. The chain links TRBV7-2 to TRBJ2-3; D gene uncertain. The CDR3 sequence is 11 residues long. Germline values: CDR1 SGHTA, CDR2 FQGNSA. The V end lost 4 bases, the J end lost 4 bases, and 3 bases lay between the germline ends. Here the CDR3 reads CASSSADTQYF. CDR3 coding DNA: TGTGCCAGCAGCTCAGCAGATACGCAGTATTTT. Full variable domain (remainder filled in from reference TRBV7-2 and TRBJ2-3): GAGVSQSPSNKVTEKGKDVELRCDPISGHTALYWYRQSLGQGLEFLIYFQGNSAPDKSGLPSDRFSAERTGGSVSTLTIQRTQQEDSAVYLCASSSADTQYFGPGTRLTVL.

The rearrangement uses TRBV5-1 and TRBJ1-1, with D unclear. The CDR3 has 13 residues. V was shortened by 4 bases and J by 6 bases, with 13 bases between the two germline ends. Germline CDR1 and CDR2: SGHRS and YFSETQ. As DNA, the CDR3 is TGCGCCAGCAGCAACGAGGGTAGGTCTGAAGCTTTCTTT. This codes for CASSNEGRSEAFF.

CDR3 amino acids: CASSFYPPVTVAYNSPLHF. The DNA of the CDR3 is TGTGCCAGCAGTTTTTATCCCCCCGTGACGGTAGCTTATAATTCACCCCTCCACTTT. The chain links TRBV27 to TRBJ1-6; D is unresolved. Germline V gives CDR1 MNHEY, CDR2 SMNVEV (reference sequence). V dropped 3 bases and J dropped 4 bases, with 22 bases sitting between them. CDR3 size: 19 residues.

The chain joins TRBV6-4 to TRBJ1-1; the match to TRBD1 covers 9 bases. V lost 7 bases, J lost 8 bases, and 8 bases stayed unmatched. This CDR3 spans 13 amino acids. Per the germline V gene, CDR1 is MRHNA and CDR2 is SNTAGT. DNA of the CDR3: TGTGCCAGCATACTTGAGGACAGGGGAGAAGCTTTCTTT. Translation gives CASILEDRGEAFF.

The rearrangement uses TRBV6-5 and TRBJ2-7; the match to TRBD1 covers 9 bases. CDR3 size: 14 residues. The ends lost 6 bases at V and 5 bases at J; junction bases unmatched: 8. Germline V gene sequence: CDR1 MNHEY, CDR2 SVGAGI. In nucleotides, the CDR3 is TGTGCCAGCAGAGAGGGACAGGGTTACCACGAGCAGTACTTC. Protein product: CASREGQGYHEQYF.

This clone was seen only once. The CDR3 region is CASSLGQANQPQHF. The CDR3 DNA reads TGTGCCAGCTCACTGGGACAGGCAAATCAGCCCCAGCATTTT. The genes are TRBV18 and TRBJ1-5; 8 bases map to TRBD1. Germline lookup yields CDR1 KGHSH and CDR2 LQKENI. The CDR3 has 14 amino acids. Germline trimming cut 4 bases from V and 4 bases from J; bases unmatched to any gene: 3.

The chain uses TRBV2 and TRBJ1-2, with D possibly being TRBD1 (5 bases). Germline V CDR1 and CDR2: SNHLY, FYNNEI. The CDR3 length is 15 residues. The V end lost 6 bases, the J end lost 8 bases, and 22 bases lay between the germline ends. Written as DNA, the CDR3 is TGTGCCAGCAGCCCCGACTGGGGCAGGGATCGAGGCTACACCTTC. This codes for CASSPDWGRDRGYTF.

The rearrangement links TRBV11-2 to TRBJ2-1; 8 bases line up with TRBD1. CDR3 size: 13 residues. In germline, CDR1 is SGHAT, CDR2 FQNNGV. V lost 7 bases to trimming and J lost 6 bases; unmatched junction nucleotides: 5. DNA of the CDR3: TGTGCCAGCATCCTAGACAGGGGCAATGAGCAGTTCTTC. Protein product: CASILDRGNEQFF.

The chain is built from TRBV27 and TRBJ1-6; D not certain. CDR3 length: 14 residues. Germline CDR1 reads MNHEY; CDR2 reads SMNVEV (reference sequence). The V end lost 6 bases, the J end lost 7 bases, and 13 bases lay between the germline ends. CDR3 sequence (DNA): TGTGCCAGCAGCCGAGACATCTTGAATTCACCCCTCCACTTT. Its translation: CASSRDILNSPLHF.

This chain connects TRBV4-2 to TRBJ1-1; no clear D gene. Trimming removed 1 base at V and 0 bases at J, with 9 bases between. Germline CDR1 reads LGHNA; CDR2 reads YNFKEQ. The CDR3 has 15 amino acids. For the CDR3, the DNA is TGTGCCAGCAGCCAAGTAGGAGGGATGAACACTGAAGCTTTCTTT. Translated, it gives CASSQVGGMNTEAFF.

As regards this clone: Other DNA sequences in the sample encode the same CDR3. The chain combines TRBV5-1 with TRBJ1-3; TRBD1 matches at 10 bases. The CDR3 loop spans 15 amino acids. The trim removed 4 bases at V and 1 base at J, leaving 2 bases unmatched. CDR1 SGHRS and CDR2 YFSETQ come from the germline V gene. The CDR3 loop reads CASSRDRGSGNTIYF. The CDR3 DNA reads TGCGCCAGCAGCAGGGACAGGGGATCTGGAAACACCATATATTTT.

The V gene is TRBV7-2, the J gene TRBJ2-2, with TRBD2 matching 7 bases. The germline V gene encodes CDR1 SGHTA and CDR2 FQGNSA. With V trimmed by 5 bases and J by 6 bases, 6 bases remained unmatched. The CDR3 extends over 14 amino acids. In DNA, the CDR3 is TGTGCCAGCAGCCAGCGGGGATCGGCCGGGGAGCTGTTTTTT. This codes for CASSQRGSAGELFF.